The T cell receptor beta chain under discussion was sequenced for a study of response to subunit inactivated influenza vaccine. This clonotype showed up just a few times. The antigen is undetermined. V gave up 2 bases and J gave up 2 bases, with 8 bases separating them. Germline CDR1 MNHEY, CDR2 SVGAGI. The CDR3 covers 14 residues. Findings and caveats of the study: There was a suggestion from the authors that each seasonal influenza vaccination recruits few new T cells.

MiXCR was run by TCRdb on the RT-PCR reads, yielding one entry per CDR3 protein. The profile shows roughly 700,000 distinct CDR3 sequences, 15% to 19% of them singletons. The V call is TRBV6-5, the J call TRBJ2-3; D is possibly TRBD2 (5 bases). The sequencing here drew on PBMCs from blood, taken about 13 days after vaccination. This clonotype was obtained from a man aged 45-65 years who received an inactivated influenza vaccine. CDR3 nucleotides: TGTGCCAGCAGTTACGAGCGGTTCACAGATACGCAGTATTTT. It specifies CASSYERFTDTQYF.